This record covers a single T cell receptor beta chain. Germline-derived CDR1 and CDR2 are MGHRA and YSYEKL. Trimming cost V 1 base and J 5 bases, with 17 bases left between them. CDR3 size: 16 residues. This sample is drawn from a study of shared clonotypes between healthy human individuals. Here immunoSEQ multiplex PCR was the method, and the copy in TCRdb shows in-frame clones only, minus some. This sample carries roughly 1 million clones, around 76% of them seen once, and the ten largest clones take 1.4% to 1.5%. The V and J genes are TRBV4-1 and TRBJ2-5, with no clear D. The sequenced material came from memory CD4+ T cells sorted from blood. Subset here: CD45RA-negative fraction. The sequence was obtained from a young man in good health. CDR3 sequence reads: CASSQGLDTTWETQYF. The CDR3 DNA reads TGCGCCAGCAGCCAAGGGCTGGATACCACTTGGGAGACCCAGTACTTC.